This TCR beta chain was identified during a study of blood T cell repertoires in COVID-19. Study-wide background: Both acute and convalescent COVID-19 samples were obtained from the United States, Italy and Spain.

Only one count was recorded for this clone. Germline trimming cut 2 bases from V and 7 bases from J; bases unmatched to any gene: 6. The CDR3 runs to 16 residues. Germline V gives CDR1 WNHNN, CDR2 SYGVQD (reference sequence). The assay was immunoSEQ multiplex PCR, and TCRdb's table has in-frame clones only and misses some. The table lists about 410,000 clones, 86% of them singletons. Sequenced sample: peripheral blood. The receptor was isolated from a woman aged 30 to 39 with active or convalescent COVID-19. V and J are TRBV10-1 and TRBJ2-1, with 12 positions matching TRBD2. The CDR3, as DNA: TGCGCCAGCAGTGAGATCAGACTAGCGGGAGCTAATGAGCAGTTCTTC. This sequence encodes CASSEIRLAGANEQFF.